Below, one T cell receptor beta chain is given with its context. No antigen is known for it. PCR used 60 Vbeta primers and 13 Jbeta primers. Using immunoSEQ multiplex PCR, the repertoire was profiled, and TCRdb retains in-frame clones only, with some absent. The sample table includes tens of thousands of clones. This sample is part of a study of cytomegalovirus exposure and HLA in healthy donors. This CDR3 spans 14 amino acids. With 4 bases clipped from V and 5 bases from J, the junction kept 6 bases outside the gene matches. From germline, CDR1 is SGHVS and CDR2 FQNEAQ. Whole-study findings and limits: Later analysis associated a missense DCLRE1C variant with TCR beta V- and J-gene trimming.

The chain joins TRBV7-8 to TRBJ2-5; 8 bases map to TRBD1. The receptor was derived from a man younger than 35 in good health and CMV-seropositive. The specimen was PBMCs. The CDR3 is CASSSRTGLETQYF. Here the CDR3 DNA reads TGTGCCAGCAGCTCAAGGACAGGGTTGGAGACCCAGTACTTC.